This is a list of T cell receptor beta chains from one sample in a study of identical twins. MiXCR, run by TCRdb on the 5' RACE reads, gives a single entry per CDR3 protein. The table includes nearly 650,000 distinct CDR3 sequences, roughly 6.6% detected once. These same records also appear under a second study, on yellow fever vaccine responses in identical twins.

Sequencing was performed on PBMCs. The receptors originated from a woman under 30 in good health. CDR3s include the opening cysteine and the closing phenylalanine or tryptophan. A D gene is named only where the DNA matches it firmly. Size values are once, few and many counts, or a class for expanded clones, and some rows have none.

CDR3aa: CALGLNYGYTF; CDR3nt: TGTGCCCTCGGACTGAACTATGGCTACACCTTC; abundance: few; d_gene: .; j_gene: TRBJ1-2; v_gene: TRBV12-3/TRBV12-4
CDR3aa: CASSKMRQGVDEKLFF; CDR3nt: TGTGCCAGCAGCAAAATGCGACAGGGAGTGGATGAAAAACTGTTTTTT; abundance: many; d_gene: .; j_gene: TRBJ1-4; v_gene: TRBV21-1
CDR3aa: CSARLAEMAYNEQFF; CDR3nt: TGCAGTGCTAGACTAGCGGAGATGGCCTACAATGAGCAGTTCTTC; abundance: .; d_gene: TRBD2; j_gene: TRBJ2-1; v_gene: TRBV20-1
CDR3aa: CASSLVSGNYEQYF; CDR3nt: TGCGCCAGCAGCTTGGTTAGCGGGAACTACGAGCAGTACTTC; abundance: many; d_gene: TRBD2; j_gene: TRBJ2-7; v_gene: TRBV5-1
CDR3aa: CASSKARDSYTQYF; CDR3nt: TGTGCCAGCTCCAAGGCCAGGGATAGTTATACGCAGTATTTT; abundance: .; d_gene: .; j_gene: TRBJ2-3; v_gene: TRBV6-1
CDR3aa: CASSQVEGPTYEQFF; CDR3nt: TGCGCCAGCAGCCAAGTGGAGGGTCCTACTTATGAGCAGTTCTTC; abundance: few; d_gene: .; j_gene: TRBJ2-1; v_gene: TRBV4-1
CDR3aa: CSVQGNDYEQYF; CDR3nt: TGCAGCGTTCAAGGAAACGACTACGAGCAGTACTTC; abundance: .; d_gene: .; j_gene: TRBJ2-7; v_gene: TRBV29-1
CDR3aa: CASSWRTSGGEETQYF; CDR3nt: TGCGCCAGCAGCTGGAGGACTAGCGGGGGGGAAGAGACCCAGTACTTC; abundance: few; d_gene: TRBD2; j_gene: TRBJ2-5; v_gene: TRBV5-1
CDR3aa: CASTRQGRTPGSCFF; CDR3nt: .; abundance: few; d_gene: .; j_gene: TRBJ2-2; v_gene: TRBV21-1
CDR3aa: CATNPIEGYTGELFF; CDR3nt: TGTGCCACCAACCCCATCGAGGGGTACACCGGGGAGCTGTTTTTT; abundance: few; d_gene: .; j_gene: TRBJ2-2; v_gene: TRBV12-3/TRBV12-4
CDR3aa: CASSPGQGLNTEAFF; CDR3nt: TGTGCCAGCAGTCCCGGACAGGGTTTGAACACTGAAGCTTTCTTT; abundance: many; d_gene: TRBD1; j_gene: TRBJ1-1; v_gene: TRBV27
CDR3aa: CATAAGQGSLQPQHF; CDR3nt: TGTGCCACCGCAGCCGGACAGGGGAGTTTACAGCCCCAGCATTTT; abundance: few; d_gene: TRBD1; j_gene: TRBJ1-5; v_gene: TRBV15
CDR3aa: CASSRTVSNQPQHF; CDR3nt: TGTGCCAGCAGCCGGACAGTTAGCAATCAGCCCCAGCATTTT; abundance: few; d_gene: .; j_gene: TRBJ1-5; v_gene: TRBV7-2
CDR3aa: CASSPRTVGGAGQETQYF; CDR3nt: TGCGCCAGCAGCCCACGGACTGTCGGGGGGGCAGGGCAAGAGACCCAGTACTTC; abundance: .; d_gene: TRBD2; j_gene: TRBJ2-5; v_gene: TRBV4-1
CDR3aa: CSVHTYYGATEAFF; CDR3nt: TGCAGTGTCCACACCTATTATGGGGCCACTGAAGCTTTCTTT; abundance: few; d_gene: .; j_gene: TRBJ1-1; v_gene: TRBV20-1
CDR3aa: CASMRDSSKNIQYF; CDR3nt: TGTGCCAGCATGAGGGACTCATCCAAAAACATTCAGTACTTC; abundance: .; d_gene: .; j_gene: TRBJ2-4; v_gene: TRBV2
CDR3aa: CASSEIAGGNSRETQYF; CDR3nt: TGTGCCAGCAGTGAAATAGCGGGGGGTAATTCAAGAGAGACCCAGTACTTC; abundance: .; d_gene: TRBD2; j_gene: TRBJ2-5; v_gene: TRBV6-1
CDR3aa: CASGRRQENSPLHF; CDR3nt: TGTGCCAGCGGTAGGCGGCAGGAGAATTCACCCCTCCACTTT; abundance: many; d_gene: .; j_gene: TRBJ1-6; v_gene: TRBV6-1
CDR3aa: CASSLGEYEQYF; CDR3nt: TGTGCCAGCAGCCTGGGGGAGTACGAGCAGTACTTC; abundance: few; d_gene: .; j_gene: TRBJ2-7; v_gene: TRBV11-3
CDR3aa: CASSHRDSYTDTQYF; CDR3nt: TGTGCCAGCAGCCACCGGGACAGCTACACAGATACGCAGTATTTT; abundance: .; d_gene: TRBD1; j_gene: TRBJ2-3; v_gene: TRBV11-2
CDR3aa: CASSESEGANTGELFF; CDR3nt: TGCGCCAGCAGTGAGTCTGAGGGAGCGAACACCGGGGAGCTGTTTTTT; abundance: .; d_gene: .; j_gene: TRBJ2-2; v_gene: TRBV10-1
CDR3aa: CSVEVGVLVGNEQFF; CDR3nt: TGCAGCGTTGAAGTTGGAGTGCTAGTGGGGAATGAGCAGTTCTTC; abundance: many; d_gene: .; j_gene: TRBJ2-1; v_gene: TRBV29-1
CDR3aa: CASSTRGSANYGYTF; CDR3nt: TGTGCCAGCAGCACAAGGGGTTCTGCTAACTATGGCTACACCTTC; abundance: .; d_gene: .; j_gene: TRBJ1-2; v_gene: TRBV7-2
CDR3aa: CASSGTLLGSYNEQFF; CDR3nt: TGTGCCAGCAGTGGGACCCTTTTGGGCTCCTACAATGAGCAGTTCTTC; abundance: few; d_gene: .; j_gene: TRBJ2-1; v_gene: TRBV6-2/TRBV6-3
CDR3aa: CSASPRGRGYTDTQYF; CDR3nt: TGCAGTGCTTCCCCGAGGGGGCGGGGTTACACAGATACGCAGTATTTT; abundance: .; d_gene: .; j_gene: TRBJ2-3; v_gene: TRBV20-1
CDR3aa: CASSFRTEMNTEAFF; CDR3nt: TGTGCCAGCAGCTTTCGGACGGAAATGAACACTGAAGCTTTCTTT; abundance: many; d_gene: .; j_gene: TRBJ1-1; v_gene: TRBV7-9
CDR3aa: CASSDSGTLNEAFF; CDR3nt: TGTGCCAGCAGTGATTCCGGGACACTAAATGAAGCTTTCTTT; abundance: .; d_gene: .; j_gene: TRBJ1-1; v_gene: TRBV2
CDR3aa: CASSVGSLISNQPQHF; CDR3nt: TGTGCCAGCAGTGTAGGCAGCCTAATTAGCAATCAGCCCCAGCATTTT; abundance: .; d_gene: .; j_gene: TRBJ1-5; v_gene: TRBV12-3/TRBV12-4
CDR3aa: CASNRDSNQPQHF; CDR3nt: TGTGCCAGCAACCGGGACAGCAATCAGCCCCAGCATTTT; abundance: many; d_gene: .; j_gene: TRBJ1-5; v_gene: TRBV2
CDR3aa: CASSQEGLGISYNSPLHF; CDR3nt: TGTGCCAGCAGCCAAGAGGGGCTGGGGATATCCTATAATTCACCCCTCCACTTT; abundance: few; d_gene: .; j_gene: TRBJ1-6; v_gene: TRBV6-1
CDR3aa: CASSLDRQGVHEQYF; CDR3nt: TGTGCCAGCAGCTTAGATAGGCAGGGTGTCCACGAGCAGTACTTC; abundance: many; d_gene: .; j_gene: TRBJ2-7; v_gene: TRBV7-6
CDR3aa: CASCPSLSDTGELFF; CDR3nt: TGTGCCAGCTGTCCTTCACTCTCTGACACCGGGGAGCTGTTTTTT; abundance: few; d_gene: .; j_gene: TRBJ2-2; v_gene: TRBV12-3/TRBV12-4
CDR3aa: CASSGGGASSSYNEQFF; CDR3nt: TGTGCCAGCAGCGGGGGGGGAGCCTCTAGCTCCTACAATGAGCAGTTCTTC; abundance: few; d_gene: TRBD2; j_gene: TRBJ2-1; v_gene: TRBV7-2
CDR3aa: CSARATGLVTDTQYF; CDR3nt: TGCAGTGCTAGAGCCACGGGACTAGTCACAGATACGCAGTATTTT; abundance: many; d_gene: TRBD2; j_gene: TRBJ2-3; v_gene: TRBV20-1
CDR3aa: CASSPGQGNNQPQHF; CDR3nt: TGCGCCAGCAGCCCGGGACAGGGAAACAATCAGCCCCAGCATTTT; abundance: many; d_gene: TRBD1; j_gene: TRBJ1-5; v_gene: TRBV5-1
CDR3aa: CASRTDRTAAEAFF; CDR3nt: TGTGCCAGCAGAACGGACAGGACGGCGGCTGAAGCTTTCTTT; abundance: .; d_gene: TRBD1; j_gene: TRBJ1-1; v_gene: TRBV28
CDR3aa: CSARGLAGPYNEQFF; CDR3nt: TGCAGTGCTAGGGGACTAGCGGGACCATACAATGAGCAGTTCTTC; abundance: .; d_gene: TRBD2; j_gene: TRBJ2-1; v_gene: TRBV20-1
CDR3aa: CASSVLASTGELFF; CDR3nt: TGTGCCAGCAGCGTATTAGCCTCGACCGGGGAGCTGTTTTTT; abundance: many; d_gene: .; j_gene: TRBJ2-2; v_gene: TRBV9
CDR3aa: CASSLRGLSGNTIYF; CDR3nt: TGTGCCAGCAGTTTACGGGGCCTCTCTGGAAACACCATATATTTT; abundance: .; d_gene: .; j_gene: TRBJ1-3; v_gene: TRBV27
CDR3aa: CAISEPLTGGRTDTQYF; CDR3nt: TGTGCCATCAGTGAGCCCCTGACAGGGGGACGTACAGATACGCAGTATTTT; abundance: .; d_gene: TRBD1; j_gene: TRBJ2-3; v_gene: TRBV10-3
CDR3aa: CASGDTQDVKLFF; CDR3nt: TGTGCCAGCGGGGACACTCAAGATGTAAAACTGTTTTTT; abundance: many; d_gene: .; j_gene: TRBJ1-4; v_gene: TRBV28
CDR3aa: CASSFVYSPLHF; CDR3nt: TGTGCCAGCAGTTTTGTGTATTCACCCCTCCACTTT; abundance: many; d_gene: .; j_gene: TRBJ1-6; v_gene: TRBV12-3/TRBV12-4
CDR3aa: CASSPPGLGTGELFF; CDR3nt: TGTGCCAGCAGCCCTCCGGGACTAGGTACCGGGGAGCTGTTTTTT; abundance: .; d_gene: TRBD2; j_gene: TRBJ2-2; v_gene: TRBV11-3
CDR3aa: CASSSGQGAVFEQYF; CDR3nt: TGTGCCAGCAGTTCGGGACAGGGGGCTGTGTTCGAGCAGTACTTC; abundance: many; d_gene: TRBD1; j_gene: TRBJ2-7; v_gene: TRBV28
CDR3aa: CACSQDIGLAGWYNEQFF; CDR3nt: TGTGCCTGCAGCCAAGATATTGGACTAGCGGGATGGTACAATGAGCAGTTCTTC; abundance: .; d_gene: TRBD2; j_gene: TRBJ2-1; v_gene: TRBV3-1
CDR3aa: CASSPGYLGTDTQYF; CDR3nt: TGTGCCAGCAGCCCGGGATACTTGGGCACAGATACGCAGTATTTT; abundance: many; d_gene: .; j_gene: TRBJ2-3; v_gene: TRBV4-2
CDR3aa: CASSWGNTGELFF; CDR3nt: TGTGCCAGCAGTTGGGGGAACACCGGGGAGCTGTTTTTT; abundance: many; d_gene: .; j_gene: TRBJ2-2; v_gene: TRBV6-5
CDR3aa: CASSQGSSAEQYF; CDR3nt: TGCGCCAGCAGCCAAGGGTCGTCAGCCGAGCAGTACTTC; abundance: .; d_gene: .; j_gene: TRBJ2-7; v_gene: TRBV4-1
CDR3aa: CASSQWGPYRNEQFF; CDR3nt: TGCGCCAGCAGCCAATGGGGCCCTTATCGCAATGAGCAGTTCTTC; abundance: few; d_gene: .; j_gene: TRBJ2-1; v_gene: TRBV4-1
CDR3aa: CASSRGSGLGIYGYTF; CDR3nt: TGTGCCAGCAGCCGTGGTTCGGGGCTGGGGATCTATGGCTACACCTTC; abundance: few; d_gene: .; j_gene: TRBJ1-2; v_gene: TRBV3-1
CDR3aa: CSARGRGLGNTEAFF; CDR3nt: TGCAGTGCTAGGGGAAGGGGGCTAGGGAACACTGAAGCTTTCTTT; abundance: many; d_gene: TRBD1; j_gene: TRBJ1-1; v_gene: TRBV20-1